Listed here is a single T cell receptor (beta chain). The data stem from a study of blood T cell repertoires in COVID-19. For the study at large: In each case, the material was cDNA or gDNA derived from T cells, B-cell-depleted T cells, or PBMCs.

Profiling relied on immunoSEQ multiplex PCR, and the TCRdb table lists in-frame clones only, not all of them. The data hold 97,000 or so clones, with roughly 90% observed a single time. Germline lookup yields CDR1 GTSNPN and CDR2 SVGIG (reference sequence). J was trimmed by 3 bases and V by 4 bases; bases with no gene match: 7. The CDR3 consists of 14 residues. The material sequenced was peripheral blood. The rearrangement joins TRBV30 to TRBJ2-3, with 7 nucleotides matching TRBD1. The TCR was taken from a woman aged 45-59 years with COVID-19, enrolled during active disease. As DNA, the CDR3 is TGTGCCTGGACCAGATCGACAGGGACAGATACGCAGTATTTT. As protein: CAWTRSTGTDTQYF.